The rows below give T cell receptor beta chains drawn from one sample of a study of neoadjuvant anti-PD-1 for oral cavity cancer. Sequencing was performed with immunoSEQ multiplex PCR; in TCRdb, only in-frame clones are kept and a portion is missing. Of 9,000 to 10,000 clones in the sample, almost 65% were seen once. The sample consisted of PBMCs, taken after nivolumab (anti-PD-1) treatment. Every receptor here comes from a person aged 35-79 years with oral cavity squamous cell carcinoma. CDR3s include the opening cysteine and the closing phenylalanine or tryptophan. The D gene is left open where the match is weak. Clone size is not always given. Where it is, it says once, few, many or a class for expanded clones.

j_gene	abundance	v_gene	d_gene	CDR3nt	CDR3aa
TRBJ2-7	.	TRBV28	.	TGTGCCAGCGGTATCGGCGCCGGGCTCGACGAGCAGTACTTC	CASGIGAGLDEQYF
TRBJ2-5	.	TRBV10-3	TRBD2	TGTGCCATCAGTGCGGGGACTAGCGGGGGGGTGGAGACCCAGTACTTC	CAISAGTSGGVETQYF
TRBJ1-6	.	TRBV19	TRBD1	TGTGCCAGTAGACAGGGGGCCTATAATTCACCCCTCCACTTT	CASRQGAYNSPLHF
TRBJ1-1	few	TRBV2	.	TGTGCCAGCAGACTGCGGGGGGGAACTGAAGCTTTCTTT	CASRLRGGTEAFF
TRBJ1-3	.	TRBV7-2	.	TGTGCCAGCAGCTCAACGGGGGGGTCTGGAAACACCATATATTTT	CASSSTGGSGNTIYF
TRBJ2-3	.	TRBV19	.	TGTGCCAGTAGTATGTCGAGGGCAGCGGGTACAGATACGCAGTATTTT	CASSMSRAAGTDTQYF
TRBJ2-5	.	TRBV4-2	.	TGTGCCAGCAGCCAAGACAGCAGGAAAGAGACCCAGTACTTC	CASSQDSRKETQYF
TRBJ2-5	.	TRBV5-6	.	TGTGCCAGCAGCGCCGGACTTCCAGAGACCCAGTACTTC	CASSAGLPETQYF
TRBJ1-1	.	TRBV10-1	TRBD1	TGCGCCAGCAGTGAGTCGATAGCTGGGACAGACACTGAAGCTTTCTTT	CASSESIAGTDTEAFF
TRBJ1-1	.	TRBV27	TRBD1	TGTGCCAGCAGCGAGAGGGGGCTGAACACTGAAGCTTTCTTT	CASSERGLNTEAFF
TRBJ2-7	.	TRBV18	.	TGTGCCAGCTCACCAAGGGGGTCCGAGCAGTACTTC	CASSPRGSEQYF
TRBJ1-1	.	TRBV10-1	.	TGCGCCTCTATGAGGGCTCCGGGCACTGAAGCTTTCTTT	CASMRAPGTEAFF
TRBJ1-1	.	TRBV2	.	TGTGCCAGCAGTGATGGTGTGAACACTGAAGCTTTCTTT	CASSDGVNTEAFF
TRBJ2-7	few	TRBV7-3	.	TGTGCCAGCAGCTCGGTGAGAGGTGAGCAGTACTTC	CASSSVRGEQYF
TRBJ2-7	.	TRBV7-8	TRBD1	TGTGCCAGCAGCCCCTACAGGGGCTACGAGCAGTACTTC	CASSPYRGYEQYF
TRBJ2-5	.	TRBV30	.	TGTGCCTGTAGGCGCCAAGAGACCCAGTACTTC	CACRRQETQYF
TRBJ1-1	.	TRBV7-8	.	TGTGCCAGCAGCCGCCAAGGGGGACAAGAGGGAGGCCTTGAAGCTTTCTTT	CASSRQGGQEGGLEAFF
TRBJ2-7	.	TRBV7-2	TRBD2	TGTGCCAGCAGCTTAGACACTAGCGGGAGGACCTACGAGCAGTACTTC	CASSLDTSGRTYEQYF
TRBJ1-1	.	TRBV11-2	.	TGTGCCAGCAGCTTAGTCAGGGACACTGAAGCTTTCTTT	CASSLVRDTEAFF
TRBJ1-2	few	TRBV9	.	TGTGCCAGCACCTCCTTCCTCAGGGCCAACGCTAACTATGGCTACACCTTC	CASTSFLRANANYGYTF
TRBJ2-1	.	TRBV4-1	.	TGCGCCAGCAGCCCTCCGGGCGGAGAGCAGTTCTTC	CASSPPGGEQFF
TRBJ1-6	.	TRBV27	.	TGTGCCAGCAGTTTTCGAGCAAGCGGTTCACCCCTCCACTTT	CASSFRASGSPLHF
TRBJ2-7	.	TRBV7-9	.	TGTGCCAGCACCCCAGGCGGGGGCCCCGCCTACGAGCAGTACTTC	CASTPGGGPAYEQYF
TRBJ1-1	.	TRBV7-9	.	TGTGCCAGCAGTTTCAACAGGGATGCTTTCTTT	CASSFNRDAFF
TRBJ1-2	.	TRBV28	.	TGTGCCAGCAGTCCGGCGGGTAGCCCTAGAGGCTACACCTTC	CASSPAGSPRGYTF
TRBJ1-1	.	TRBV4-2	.	TGTGCCAGCGGACTCAGGGGCGCGGGGATGAACACTGAAGCTTTCTTT	CASGLRGAGMNTEAFF
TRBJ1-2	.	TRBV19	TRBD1	TGTGCCAGTAGTATAGATCAGCAGGGGGCTTCTAACTATGGCTACACCTTC	CASSIDQQGASNYGYTF
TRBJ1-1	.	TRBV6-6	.	TGTGCCAGCAGTGTTCAGGGGAACACTGAAGCTTTCTTT	CASSVQGNTEAFF
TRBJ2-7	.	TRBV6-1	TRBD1	TGTGCCAGCATTTCCGGGACAGGGGGACACGAGCAGTACTTC	CASISGTGGHEQYF
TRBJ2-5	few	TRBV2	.	TGTGCCAGCAGTAGAGAGACCCAGTACTTC	CASSRETQYF
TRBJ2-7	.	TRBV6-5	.	TGTGCCAGCAGTTACTCATTTGTCAGCACCTACGAGCAGTACTTC	CASSYSFVSTYEQYF
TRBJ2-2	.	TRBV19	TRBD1	TGTGCCACTCGTCCGGGACAGATGAACACCGGGGAGCTGTTTTTT	CATRPGQMNTGELFF
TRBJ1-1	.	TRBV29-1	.	TGCAGCGTTGAAGAAAAAGGGGCCAGGAGAATCTTT	CSVEEKGARRIF
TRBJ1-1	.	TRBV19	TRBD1	TGTGCCAGTAGCCCCCGGGCAGGGGGTCGGAACACTGAAGCTTTCTTT	CASSPRAGGRNTEAFF
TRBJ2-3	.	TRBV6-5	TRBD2	TGTGCCAGCACAGCGGGGGCTAGCACAGATACGCAGTATTTT	CASTAGASTDTQYF
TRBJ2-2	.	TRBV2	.	TGTGCCAGCAGTGAACTAGGGGCTAACACCGGGGAGCTGTTTTTT	CASSELGANTGELFF
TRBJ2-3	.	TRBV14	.	TGTGCCAGCAGCCAAGGAACTGGGACTAGCACAGATACGCAGTATTTT	CASSQGTGTSTDTQYF
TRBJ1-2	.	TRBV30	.	TGTGCCTGGAGTGTACCTGGGGACTTCTATGGCTACACCTTC	CAWSVPGDFYGYTF
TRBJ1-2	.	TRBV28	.	TGTGCCAGCAGTCAATTAATGTCCGGCTACACCTTC	CASSQLMSGYTF
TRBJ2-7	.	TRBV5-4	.	TGTGCCAGCAGCTTCTCTAGCGCCGAGCAGTACTTC	CASSFSSAEQYF
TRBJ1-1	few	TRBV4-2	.	TGTGCCAGCAGCCAAGAATGGGGGAAGACTGAAGCTTTCTTT	CASSQEWGKTEAFF
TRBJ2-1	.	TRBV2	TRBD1	TGTGCCAACCCACAGGGGAGCTCCTACAATGAGCAGTTCTTC	CANPQGSSYNEQFF
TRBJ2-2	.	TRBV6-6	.	.	CATLFRGRGGELFF
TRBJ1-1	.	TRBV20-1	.	TGCAGTGCTGGACGTACTGAAGCTTTCTTT	CSAGRTEAFF
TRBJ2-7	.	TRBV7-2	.	TGTGCCAGCAGCTTAGGTCACAGGACCCTCGCCGAGCAGTACTTC	CASSLGHRTLAEQYF
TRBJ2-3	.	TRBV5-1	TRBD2	TGCGCCAGCAGCCTAGCGGGAGGCACAGATACGCAGTATTTT	CASSLAGGTDTQYF
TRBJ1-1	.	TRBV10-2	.	TGCGCCAGCAGTTACCAGGGGAACACTGAAGCTTTCTTT	CASSYQGNTEAFF
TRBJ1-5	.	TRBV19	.	TGTGCCAGCGAATCACAGGGTATCGGGAATCAGCCCCAGCATTTT	CASESQGIGNQPQHF
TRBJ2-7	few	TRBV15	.	TGTGCCACCAGCAGAGATCTTTCGGCAGGCTTCTACGAGCAGTACTTC	CATSRDLSAGFYEQYF
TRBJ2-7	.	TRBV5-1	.	TGCGCCAGCAGCTTGGCCGTAACTATAGTGGGTGACTACGAGCAGTACTTC	CASSLAVTIVGDYEQYF
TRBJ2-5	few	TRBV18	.	TGTGCCAGCTCACCGGGGCGAGAGACCCAGTACTTC	CASSPGRETQYF
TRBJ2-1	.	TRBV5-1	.	TGCGCCAGCAGCTATTTACAGGTGGGTCCCATGAATGAGCAGTTCTTC	CASSYLQVGPMNEQFF
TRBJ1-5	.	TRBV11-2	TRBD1	TGTGCCAGCAGCCCGATGACAGGGAAGGCCCAGCATTTT	CASSPMTGKAQHF